This T cell receptor (beta chain) was identified in a study of T-cell reconstitution after alpha-beta-depleted transplantation in children. There are a few counts of this clonotype. Construction of the TCRbeta library involved unique molecular identifiers. TCRdb fed the PCR reads into MiXCR, producing one record per CDR3 protein. The sample includes approximately 510,000 distinct CDR3 sequences, approximately 20% seen only once; the top ten take 3% to 3.5%. The ends lost 5 bases at V and 4 bases at J; junction bases unmatched: 7. Germline CDR1 SGHAT, CDR2 FQNNGV. This CDR3 is built from 14 residues. The starting material was PBMCs from the stem cell graft donor, obtained from the stem cell graft. This receptor was identified in a human donor who donated a stem cell graft to a child with acute lymphoblastic leukemia. The rearrangement links TRBV11-2 to TRBJ1-1, with 7 bases lining up with TRBD1. CDR3 coding DNA: TGTGCCAGCAGCCCGGGACAGACAGTCACTGAAGCTTTCTTT. The encoded protein is CASSPGQTVTEAFF.